One and the same sample provided the 12 T cell receptor beta chains below, sequenced in a study of CD8 T cells in Susac syndrome. Reverse transcription of 0.5 to 1 ug RNA was performed with random hexamers. TCRdb analysed the immunoSEQ multiplex PCR reads with MiXCR anew, one entry per CDR3 protein. The sample contains tens of thousands of distinct CDR3 sequences, just under 95% of which appear only once. Input material: CD4+ T cells from PBMCs. Receptors were obtained from a human donor with Susac syndrome.

The chain has TRBV5-1 and TRBJ2-5; D tentatively reads TRBD1 or TRBD2 (5 bases each). Looked up from germline, CDR1 is SGHRS and CDR2 is YFSETQ. Trimming shortened V by 2 bases and J by 5 bases, and 16 bases separated the two germline ends. There are 15 residues in the CDR3. The CDR3 sequence is CASSFLRGAGETQYF. The DNA for the CDR3 is TGCGCCAGCAGCTTCCTCCGGGGAGCAGGGGAGACCCAGTACTTC. Based on the CDR3 plus reference TRBV5-1 and TRBJ2-5, the full variable domain is KAGVTQTPRYLIKTRGQQVTLSCSPISGHRSVSWYQQTPGQGLQFLFEYFSETQRNKGNFPGRFSGRQFSNSRSEMNVSTLELGDSALYLCASSFLRGAGETQYFGPGTRLLVL.

This rearrangement joins TRBV9 to TRBJ2-3; D is perhaps TRBD2 (6 bases). The V gene lost 4 bases and the J gene lost 5 bases, with 8 bases spanning the gap. The V gene's germline CDR1 is SGDLS and CDR2 YYNGEE. This CDR3 is built from 12 residues. CDR3 loop: CASSRGKDTQYF. Here the CDR3 DNA reads TGTGCCAGCAGCCGGGGGAAAGATACGCAGTATTTT.

This rearrangement joins TRBV12-3 or TRBV12-4 to TRBJ2-2; 7 positions match TRBD2. The CDR3 spans 13 residues. Trimming took 5 bases from V and 6 from J; bases not matched to a gene: 3. The CDR3 loop is CASSPGGAGELFF. CDR3 nucleotides: TGTGCCAGCAGTCCGGGGGGAGCCGGGGAGCTGTTTTTT.

The chain employs TRBV6-5 and TRBJ1-1; TRBD1 matches 8 bases. The CDR3 runs 12 residues. J lost 10 bases, V lost 6 bases, and 7 bases had no gene match. Germline values: CDR1 MNHEY, CDR2 SVGAGI. CDR3 sequence: CASSISGGRAFF. CDR3 DNA sequence: TGTGCCAGCAGCATCTCAGGGGGCAGAGCTTTCTTT.

The chain recombines TRBV6-6 with TRBJ2-4, with a possible D match to TRBD2 (7 bases). The CDR3 is 15 residues long. The V and J ends lost 7 bases and 3 bases respectively, with 16 bases between them. Germline lookup yields CDR1 MNHNY and CDR2 SVGAGI (reference sequence). CDR3 residues: CASMRGGRDKNIQYF. The CDR3 DNA follows: TGTGCCAGCATGAGGGGGGGGCGGGACAAAAACATTCAGTACTTC.

The rearrangement joins TRBV10-3 to TRBJ2-1; weak D call: TRBD1 (6 bases). Per germline, CDR1 ENHRY and CDR2 SYGVKD. This CDR3 is 16 amino acids long. V was shortened by 0 bases and J by 0 bases, with 9 bases between the two germline ends. CDR3 sequence: CAISESEQGSYNEQFF. DNA of the CDR3: TGTGCCATCAGTGAGTCGGAACAGGGCTCCTACAATGAGCAGTTCTTC.

The V gene is TRBV29-1, the J gene TRBJ1-5; D is undetermined. Germline-derived CDR1 and CDR2 are SQVTM and ANQGSEA. Trimming took 4 bases from V and 9 from J, leaving 10 bases between them. The CDR3 loop spans 11 amino acids. CDR3 DNA: TGCAGCGTTGGGGAAGACGGGCCCCAGCATTTT. Encoded protein: CSVGEDGPQHF. The variable domain in full, with the rest retrieved from reference TRBV29-1 and TRBJ1-5, is SAVISQKPSRDICQRGTSLTIQCQVDSQVTMMFWYRQQPGQSLTLIATANQGSEATYESGFVIDKFPISRPNLTFSTLTVSNMSPEDSSIYLCSVGEDGPQHFGDGTRLSIL.

The chain couples TRBV7-9 to TRBJ2-7; TRBD1 is a possible D gene (6 bases). V dropped 4 bases and J dropped 8 bases, with 27 bases sitting between them. The CDR3 is 17 residues long. Germline CDR1 and CDR2: SEHNR and FQNEAQ (reference sequence). CDR3 protein: CASSSQGRGWDAEKQYF. The CDR3 nucleotides read TGTGCCAGCAGCTCCCAGGGCAGGGGCTGGGATGCGGAAAAGCAGTACTTC.

V usage is TRBV5-1 and J usage is TRBJ2-5; D is ambiguous. Trimming stripped 1 base from V and 4 bases from J, with 11 bases between. Germline CDR1 reads SGHRS; CDR2 reads YFSETQ. This CDR3 has 14 residues. CDR3 sequence (DNA): TGCGCCAGCAGCTTGTCTGGACCAAGAGAGACCCAGTACTTC. Protein: CASSLSGPRETQYF.

CDR3 in DNA: TGCAGTGCTAGAGCCGGGACGGGATACGAGCAGTACTTC. As protein: CSARAGTGYEQYF. The chain links TRBV20-1 to TRBJ2-7, with D perhaps given as TRBD1 or TRBD2 (5 bases each). The CDR3 contains 13 residues. Germline CDR1 DFQATT, CDR2 SNEGSKA (reference sequence). The V end lost 1 base, the J end lost 4 bases, and 11 bases lay between the germline ends.

The J gene is TRBJ2-2, the V gene TRBV24-1, with D tentatively TRBD1 (6 bases). This CDR3 contains 15 residues. CDR1 and CDR2 from the germline V gene are KGHDR and SFDVKD. V gave up 4 bases and J gave up 4 bases, with 12 bases separating them. The CDR3, as DNA: TGTGCCACCAGTGACCCCCGGGACATCACCGGGGAGCTGTTTTTT. This encodes CATSDPRDITGELFF.

The rearrangement links TRBV14 to TRBJ2-5, with a tentative D call TRBD1 (5 bases). The V gene lost 0 bases and the J gene lost 12 bases, with 14 bases spanning the gap. Germline V gives CDR1 SGHDN, CDR2 FVKESK. The CDR3 is made up of 13 amino acids. In DNA form, the CDR3 reads TGTGCCAGCAGCCAAGACCTCTGGGGCCACAAGTACTTC. It yields the protein CASSQDLWGHKYF.